Below, 10 T cell receptor beta chains from the same sample are listed, as sequenced in a study of blood T cell repertoires in COVID-19. Sequenced by immunoSEQ multiplex PCR; TCRdb stores in-frame clones only, minus some. The profile covers more than 300,000 clones, with around 89% appearing a single time and around 0.93% taken by the ten largest. The specimen sequenced was peripheral blood. The receptors were sampled from a woman aged 35 to 49 with COVID-19, enrolled during active disease.

The genes are TRBV27 and TRBJ2-7; 7 bases are a match to TRBD1. After removal of 4 bases from V and 6 bases from J, the junction contained 18 bases not matched to a gene. Germline V gives CDR1 MNHEY, CDR2 SMNVEV (reference sequence). This CDR3 spans 17 amino acids. CDR3 DNA sequence: TGTGCCAGCAGTTCCTCCAACCCGACAGGGATAATAGGCGAGCAGTACTTC. Residues: CASSSSNPTGIIGEQYF.

The V call is TRBV19, the J call TRBJ1-2; D might be TRBD1 (6 bases). The CDR3 covers 16 residues. Germline CDR1 reads LNHDA; CDR2 reads SQIVND (reference sequence). The V end lost 5 bases, the J end lost 2 bases, and 18 bases lay between the germline ends. The CDR3 DNA is TGTGCCAGTAGTCAATCCCTTTGGACAGTCAACTATGGCTACACCTTC. It encodes CASSQSLWTVNYGYTF. Combining the CDR3 with reference TRBV19 and TRBJ1-2 gives the whole variable domain DGGITQSPKYLFRKEGQNVTLSCEQNLNHDAMYWYRQDPGQGLRLIYYSQIVNDFQKGDIAEGYSVSREKKESFPLTVTSAQKNPTAFYLCASSQSLWTVNYGYTFGSGTRLTVV.

The CDR3 region is CASSSYLSGATKTQYF. The CDR3 nucleotides are TGCGCCAGCAGCTCCTACCTTAGCGGGGCCACCAAGACCCAGTACTTC. The chain uses TRBV5-1 and TRBJ2-5; 8 bases are shared with TRBD2. Trimming took 3 bases from V and 6 from J; bases not matched to a gene: 13. Germline loops: CDR1 SGHRS, CDR2 YFSETQ. The CDR3 has 16 amino acids.

The chain couples TRBV5-1 to TRBJ2-7; the D is unclear. This CDR3 spans 9 amino acids. Germline CDR1 is SGHRS and CDR2 is YFSETQ. Trimming cost V 10 bases and J 5 bases, with 7 bases left between them. CDR3: CADGHEQYF. CDR3 DNA: TGCGCCGATGGCCACGAGCAGTACTTC.

The rearrangement joins TRBV19 to TRBJ1-2; D possibly corresponds to TRBD1 (6 bases). The V gene's germline CDR1 is LNHDA and CDR2 SQIVND (reference sequence). The germline V and J ends were trimmed by 3 bases and 4 bases, with 12 bases remaining between them. This CDR3 has 14 residues. The CDR3 sequence is CASSILGQGYGYTF. Written as DNA, the CDR3 is TGTGCCAGTAGTATTTTGGGACAAGGCTATGGCTACACCTTC.

This rearrangement joins TRBV7-2 to TRBJ1-6; possible D gene TRBD1, 5 bases. The CDR3 is 19 amino acids. The V end was cut by 4 bases, the J end by 6 bases, with 25 bases between. CDR1 and CDR2 (germline): SGHTA, FQGNSA. CDR3 DNA: TGTGCCAGCAGCTCTATTTTAGGGTCGGGGGACTTCTCTAATTCACCCCTCCACTTT. Amino acids: CASSSILGSGDFSNSPLHF. The entire variable domain, with the rest obtained from reference TRBV7-2 and TRBJ1-6, is as follows: GAGVSQSPSNKVTEKGKDVELRCDPISGHTALYWYRQSLGQGLEFLIYFQGNSAPDKSGLPSDRFSAERTGGSVSTLTIQRTQQEDSAVYLCASSSILGSGDFSNSPLHFGNGTRLTVT.

The chain recombines TRBV28 with TRBJ1-5; 8 bases map to TRBD1. The germline V gene encodes CDR1 MDHEN and CDR2 SYDVKM. This CDR3 region has 16 residues. V lost 1 base and J lost 13; bases outside the gene matches: 15. CDR3 sequence: CASSLSDRGPSRPQHF. In DNA form, the CDR3 reads TGTGCCAGCAGTTTATCCGACAGGGGCCCGTCGAGGCCTCAGCATTTT.

The chain combines TRBV2 with TRBJ2-1; D is ambiguous. The CDR3 extends over 15 amino acids. The V end lost 0 bases, the J end lost 0 bases, and 6 bases lay between the germline ends. Per germline, CDR1 SNHLY and CDR2 FYNNEI. The CDR3 protein is CASSEAPSSYNEQFF. In DNA, the CDR3 is TGTGCCAGCAGTGAAGCCCCCAGCTCCTACAATGAGCAGTTCTTC.

This rearrangement joins TRBV5-1 to TRBJ1-1; D remains ambiguous. V was pared by 0 bases and J by 3 bases, with 12 bases between. This CDR3 spans 15 amino acids. In germline, CDR1 is SGHRS, CDR2 YFSETQ. CDR3 in amino acids: CASSLVPSGYTEAFF. As DNA, the CDR3 is TGCGCCAGCAGCTTGGTCCCTAGTGGGTACACTGAAGCTTTCTTT. Using reference TRBV5-1 and TRBJ1-1 for the parts outside the CDR3, the full variable domain is KAGVTQTPRYLIKTRGQQVTLSCSPISGHRSVSWYQQTPGQGLQFLFEYFSETQRNKGNFPGRFSGRQFSNSRSEMNVSTLELGDSALYLCASSLVPSGYTEAFFGQGTRLTVV.

The chain combines TRBV19 with TRBJ2-7; no definite D call. There are 13 residues in the CDR3. V lost 4 bases to trimming and J lost 5 bases, with 12 bases between them. Germline CDR1 LNHDA, CDR2 SQIVND (reference sequence). In DNA, the CDR3 is TGTGCCAGTAGTAAACCCGGGTTCAACGAGCAGTACTTC. Protein product: CASSKPGFNEQYF.